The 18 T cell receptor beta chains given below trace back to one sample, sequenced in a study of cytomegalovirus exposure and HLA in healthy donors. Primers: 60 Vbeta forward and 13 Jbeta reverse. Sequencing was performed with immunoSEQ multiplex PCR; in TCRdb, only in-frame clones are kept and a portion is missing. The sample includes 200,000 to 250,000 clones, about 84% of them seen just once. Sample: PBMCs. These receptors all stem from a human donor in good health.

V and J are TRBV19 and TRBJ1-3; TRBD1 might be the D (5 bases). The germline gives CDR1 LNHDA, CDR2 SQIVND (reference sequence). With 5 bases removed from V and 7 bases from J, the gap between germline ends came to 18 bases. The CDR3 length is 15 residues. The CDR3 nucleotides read TGTGCCAGTAGTCCGACCGGACAAACGCGGAACACCATATATTTT. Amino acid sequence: CASSPTGQTRNTIYF.

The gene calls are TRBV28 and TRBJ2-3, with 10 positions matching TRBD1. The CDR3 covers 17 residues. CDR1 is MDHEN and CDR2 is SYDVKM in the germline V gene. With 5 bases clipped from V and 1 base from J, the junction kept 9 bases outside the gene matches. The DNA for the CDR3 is TGTGCCAGCAGTGAAGAAAGCGGGACAGGGGGCACAGATACGCAGTATTTT. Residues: CASSEESGTGGTDTQYF.

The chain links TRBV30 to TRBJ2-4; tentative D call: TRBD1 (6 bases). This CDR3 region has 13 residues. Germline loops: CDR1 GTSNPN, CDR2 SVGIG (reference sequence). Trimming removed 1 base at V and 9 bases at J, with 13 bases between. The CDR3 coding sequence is TGTGCCTGGAGTGGGACAGATCGAGGCATTCAGTACTTC. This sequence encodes CAWSGTDRGIQYF.

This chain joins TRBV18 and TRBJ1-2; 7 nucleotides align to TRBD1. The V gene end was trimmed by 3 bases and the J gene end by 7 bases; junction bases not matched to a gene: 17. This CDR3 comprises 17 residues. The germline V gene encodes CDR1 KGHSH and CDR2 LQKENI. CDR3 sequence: CASSPNRQGSTAGGYTF. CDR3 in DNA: TGTGCCAGCTCACCGAACCGACAGGGCTCGACGGCGGGTGGCTACACCTTC.

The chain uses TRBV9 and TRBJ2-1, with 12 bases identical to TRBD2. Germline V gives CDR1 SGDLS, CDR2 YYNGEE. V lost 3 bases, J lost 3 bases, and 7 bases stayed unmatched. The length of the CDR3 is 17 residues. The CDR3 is CASSAGLAGTFYNEQFF. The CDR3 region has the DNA TGTGCCAGCAGCGCCGGACTAGCGGGGACTTTCTACAATGAGCAGTTCTTC.

As DNA, the CDR3 is TGCGCCAGCAGCCAAGCCGGGACAGTAAATTCACCCCTCCACTTT. It yields the protein CASSQAGTVNSPLHF. The rearrangement links TRBV4-3 to TRBJ1-6; 7 nucleotides align to TRBD1. Germline V gene data show CDR1 as LGHNA and CDR2 as YSLEER. The J segment lost 7 bases and the V segment lost 1 base, leaving 4 bases of the junction unmatched. This CDR3 region has 15 residues.

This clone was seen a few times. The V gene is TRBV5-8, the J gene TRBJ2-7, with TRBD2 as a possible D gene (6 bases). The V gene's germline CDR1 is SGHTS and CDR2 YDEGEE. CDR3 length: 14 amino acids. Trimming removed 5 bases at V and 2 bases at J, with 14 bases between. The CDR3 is CASRTRRGAYEQYF. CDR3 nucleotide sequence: TGTGCCAGCAGGACGAGGAGGGGCGCCTACGAGCAGTACTTC.

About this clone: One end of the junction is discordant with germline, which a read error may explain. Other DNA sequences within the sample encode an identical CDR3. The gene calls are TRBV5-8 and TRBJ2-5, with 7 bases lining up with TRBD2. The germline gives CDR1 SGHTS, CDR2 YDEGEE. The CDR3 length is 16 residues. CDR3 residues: CASSLEGGSVRETQYF. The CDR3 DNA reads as TGTGCCAGCAGTTTGGAGGGCGGGAGTGTCCGTGAGACCCAGTACTTC.

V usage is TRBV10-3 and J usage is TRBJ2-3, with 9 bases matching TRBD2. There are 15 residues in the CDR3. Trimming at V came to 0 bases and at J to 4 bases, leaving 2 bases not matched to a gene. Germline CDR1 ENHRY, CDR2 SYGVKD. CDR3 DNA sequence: TGTGCCATCAGTGAGTCTGGCGGGAGGGCAGATACGCAGTATTTT. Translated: CAISESGGRADTQYF.

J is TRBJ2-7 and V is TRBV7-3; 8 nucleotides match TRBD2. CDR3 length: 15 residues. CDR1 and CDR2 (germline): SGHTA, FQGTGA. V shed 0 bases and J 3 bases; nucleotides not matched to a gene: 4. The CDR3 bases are TGTGCCAGCAGCTTAACTGGCGGGAGGTACTACGAGCAGTACTTC. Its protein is CASSLTGGRYYEQYF.

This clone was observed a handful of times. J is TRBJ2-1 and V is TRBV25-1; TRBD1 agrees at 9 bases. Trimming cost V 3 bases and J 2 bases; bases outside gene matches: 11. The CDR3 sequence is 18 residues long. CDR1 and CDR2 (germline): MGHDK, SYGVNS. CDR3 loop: CASSDQHKGQGTYNEQFF. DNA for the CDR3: TGTGCCAGCAGTGACCAACATAAAGGACAGGGGACCTACAATGAGCAGTTCTTC.

Here the CDR3 reads CASSVRTGGRETQYF. In nucleotides, the CDR3 is TGTGCCAGCAGTGTCAGGACAGGGGGTAGAGAGACCCAGTACTTC. This chain joins TRBV2 and TRBJ2-5; 10 bases fit TRBD1. Losses at the gene ends were 4 bases for V and 4 bases for J; bases not matched to a gene: 6. Germline V lookup: CDR1 SNHLY, CDR2 FYNNEI. The CDR3 runs to 15 residues.

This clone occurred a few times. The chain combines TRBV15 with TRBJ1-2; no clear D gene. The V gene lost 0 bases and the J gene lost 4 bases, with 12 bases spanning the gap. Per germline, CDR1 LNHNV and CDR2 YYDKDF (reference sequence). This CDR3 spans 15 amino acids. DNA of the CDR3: TGTGCCACCAGCAGAGATCTGGCGGCAGTCTATGGCTACACCTTC. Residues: CATSRDLAAVYGYTF.

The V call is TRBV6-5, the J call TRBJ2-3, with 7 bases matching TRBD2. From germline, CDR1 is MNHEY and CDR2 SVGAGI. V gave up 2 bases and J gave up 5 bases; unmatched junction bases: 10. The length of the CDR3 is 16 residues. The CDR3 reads CASSYTSGEGQDTQYF. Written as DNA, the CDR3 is TGTGCCAGCAGTTACACGTCGGGGGAGGGCCAAGATACGCAGTATTTT.

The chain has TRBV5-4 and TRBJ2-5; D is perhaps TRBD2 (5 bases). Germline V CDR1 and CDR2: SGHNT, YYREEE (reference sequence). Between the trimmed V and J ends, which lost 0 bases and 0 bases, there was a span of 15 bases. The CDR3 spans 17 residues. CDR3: CASSLGLLGLNQETQYF. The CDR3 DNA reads TGTGCCAGCAGCTTGGGATTGCTTGGACTGAACCAAGAGACCCAGTACTTC.

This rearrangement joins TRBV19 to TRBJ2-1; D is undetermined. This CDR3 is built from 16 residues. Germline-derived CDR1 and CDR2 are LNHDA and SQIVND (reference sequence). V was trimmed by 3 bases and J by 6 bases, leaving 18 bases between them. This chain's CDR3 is CASSMRPIPQGNEQFF. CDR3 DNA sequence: TGTGCCAGTAGTATGAGGCCGATCCCCCAAGGCAATGAGCAGTTCTTC.

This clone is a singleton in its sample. This CDR3 reads CASRVAGGEDTQYF. CDR3 nucleotide sequence: TGTGCCAGCAGGGTAGCGGGAGGGGAAGATACGCAGTATTTT. J is TRBJ2-3 and V is TRBV6-5, with 11 bases that match TRBD2. CDR3 length: 14 amino acids. The germline gives CDR1 MNHEY, CDR2 SVGAGI. Trimming took 6 bases from V and 5 from J; bases not matched to a gene: 4.

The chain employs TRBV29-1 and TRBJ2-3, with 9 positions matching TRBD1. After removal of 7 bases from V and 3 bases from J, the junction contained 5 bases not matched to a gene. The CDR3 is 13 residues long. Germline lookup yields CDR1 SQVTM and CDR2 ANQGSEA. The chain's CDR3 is CSEMTGGTDTQYF. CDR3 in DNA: TGCAGCGAAATGACAGGGGGGACAGATACGCAGTATTTT.